The 25 T cell receptor beta chains listed next were all sequenced from one sample in a study of T-cell memory formation after mild COVID-19. From the 5' RACE reads, TCRdb called clonotypes with MiXCR, one entry per CDR3 protein. The sample has some 48,000 distinct CDR3 sequences; 27% are singletons. The sequencing input was PBMCs or a T cell subset sorted from them (not recorded which). These receptors all come from a young man who had mild COVID-19 (a few samples of this study predate the infection). Cell type and time point are not known.

The chain combines TRBV5-1 with TRBJ2-1; 10 bases are a match to TRBD1. CDR3 size: 14 residues. The J segment lost 10 bases and the V segment lost 6 bases, leaving 10 bases of the junction unmatched. Germline CDR1 reads SGHRS; CDR2 reads YFSETQ. The DNA of the CDR3 is TGCGCCAGCAAACCGGGACAGGGGATTCACGAGCAGTTCTTC. Translation: CASKPGQGIHEQFF.

This clonotype was observed a handful of times. The V call is TRBV6-6, the J call TRBJ2-2; tentatively, D is TRBD2 (5 bases). The CDR3 length is 16 residues. Trimming left V 3 bases short and J 1 base short, with 12 bases between. Germline values: CDR1 MNHNY, CDR2 SVGAGI (reference sequence). CDR3 sequence reads: CASSYSPGENTGELFF. The DNA of the CDR3 is TGTGCCAGCAGTTATTCCCCCGGGGAGAACACCGGGGAGCTGTTTTTT.

This chain uses TRBV5-1 with TRBJ2-7; D is uncertain. The CDR3 covers 15 residues. Trimming left V 2 bases short and J 3 bases short, with 15 bases between. Per germline, CDR1 SGHRS and CDR2 YFSETQ. The CDR3 nucleotides are TGCGCCAGCAGCTTAACCGGTCGGTGGGGCTACGAGCAGTACTTC. This gives the protein CASSLTGRWGYEQYF.

This chain joins TRBV7-9 and TRBJ2-3; perhaps TRBD1 as D (6 bases). CDR1 and CDR2 (germline): SEHNR, FQNEAQ (reference sequence). Trimming removed 8 bases at V and 4 bases at J, with 10 bases between. This CDR3 is 12 amino acids long. Here the CDR3 reads CASRGGPDTQYF. The CDR3 DNA reads as TGTGCCAGCCGAGGGGGTCCAGATACGCAGTATTTT.

The chain uses TRBV4-1 and TRBJ1-5, with no clear D. The CDR3 is made up of 14 amino acids. V was shortened by 0 bases and J by 9 bases, with 12 bases between the two germline ends. The germline V gene has CDR1 MGHRA and CDR2 YSYEKL. The CDR3 protein is CASSQDRGFRPQHF. In DNA, the CDR3 is TGCGCCAGCAGCCAAGATCGAGGGTTTAGGCCCCAGCATTTT.

The chain employs TRBV5-1 and TRBJ2-5; TRBD2 matches at 12 bases. CDR3 length: 16 amino acids. Germline CDR1 reads SGHRS; CDR2 reads YFSETQ. V lost 2 bases and J lost 2; bases outside the gene matches: 4. As DNA, the CDR3 is TGCGCCAGCAGCTTCTGGACTAGCGGGGTGCAAGAGACCCAGTACTTC. This gives the protein CASSFWTSGVQETQYF.

This clonotype was seen a few times. V usage is TRBV28 and J usage is TRBJ1-1; TRBD1 aligns across 8 bases. This CDR3 spans 13 amino acids. The junction had 0 bases not matched to a gene; V was cut back by 3 bases and J by 3 bases. Looked up from germline, CDR1 is MDHEN and CDR2 is SYDVKM. CDR3 amino acids: CASSLTGDTEAFF. Here the CDR3 DNA reads TGTGCCAGCAGTTTGACAGGGGACACTGAAGCTTTCTTT.

Concerning this clonotype itself: A much larger clone sits a single nucleotide away, making a read error possible. The V call is TRBV6-2 or TRBV6-3, the J call TRBJ2-3; TRBD2 matches 8 bases. The CDR3 contains 14 residues. Germline-derived CDR1 and CDR2 are MNHEY and SVGEGT. The trim removed 6 bases at V and 1 base at J, leaving 3 bases unmatched. CDR3 nucleotide sequence: TGTGCCAGCAGCCCACTAGCGGGCACAGATACGCAGTATTTT. Its protein product is CASSPLAGTDTQYF.

This chain joins TRBV28 and TRBJ2-1; 9 bases fit TRBD1. CDR1 and CDR2 (germline): MDHEN, SYDVKM. Germline trimming cut 5 bases from V and 2 bases from J; bases unmatched to any gene: 4. The CDR3 covers 15 residues. The CDR3 region has the DNA TGTGCCAGCAGTCGGGACAGGGCTACCTACAATGAGCAGTTCTTC. Protein: CASSRDRATYNEQFF. Drawing the rest from reference TRBV28 and TRBJ2-1, the complete variable domain is DVKVTQSSRYLVKRTGEKVFLECVQDMDHENMFWYRQDPGLGLRLIYFSYDVKMKEKGDIPEGYSVSREKKERFSLILESASTNQTSMYLCASSRDRATYNEQFFGPGTRLTVL.

This clonotype turned up a few times. This chain joins TRBV9 and TRBJ1-1, with D unclear. Germline V gene sequence: CDR1 SGDLS, CDR2 YYNGEE. The CDR3 sequence is 13 residues long. Deletions cut 1 base from V and 0 bases from J, with 4 bases between. The CDR3, as DNA: TGTGCCAGCAGCGTATGGGTGAACACTGAAGCTTTCTTT. Its translation is CASSVWVNTEAFF.

V usage is TRBV6-5 and J usage is TRBJ1-1, with 7 positions matching TRBD1. J was trimmed by 3 bases and V by 6 bases; bases with no gene match: 4. CDR3 length: 13 amino acids. CDR1 is MNHEY and CDR2 is SVGAGI in the germline V gene. CDR3 sequence: CASSQTGYTEAFF. The CDR3 DNA sequence: TGTGCCAGCAGCCAGACAGGGTACACTGAAGCTTTCTTT.

This CDR3 is CASSLMGGEAFF. The CDR3 DNA is TGTGCCAGCAGCTTGATGGGGGGCGAAGCTTTCTTT. J is TRBJ1-1 and V is TRBV5-5; weak D call: TRBD1 (6 bases). The V gene lost 1 base and the J gene lost 8 bases, with 9 bases spanning the gap. This CDR3 region has 12 residues. In germline, CDR1 is SGHKS, CDR2 YYEKEE (reference sequence).

This clonotype was seen at least ten times. The chain has TRBV2 and TRBJ2-2; TRBD2 might be the D (6 bases). The CDR3 loop spans 14 amino acids. V lost 6 bases, J lost 5 bases, and 13 bases lay in between. Germline V gene lookup returns CDR1 SNHLY and CDR2 FYNNEI. CDR3 sequence reads: CASSPNGGTGELFF. DNA for the CDR3: TGTGCCAGCAGCCCTAATGGGGGGACCGGGGAGCTGTTTTTT.

The genes are TRBV6-2 or TRBV6-3 and TRBJ2-1, with 9 bases aligning to TRBD2. V was pared by 4 bases and J by 3 bases, with 7 bases of the junction left unmatched. The germline gives CDR1 MNHEY, CDR2 SVGEGT. This CDR3 region has 16 residues. In nucleotides, the CDR3 is TGTGCCAGCAGTTCTAGCGGGGTGCGGTTCTACAATGAGCAGTTCTTC. Its translation is CASSSSGVRFYNEQFF.

Written as DNA, the CDR3 is TGCGCCAGCAGCCAAGTAGGTGGACTTAACTCTGGAAACACCATATATTTT. Encoded protein: CASSQVGGLNSGNTIYF. The V call is TRBV4-1, the J call TRBJ1-3; no definite D call. The germline gives CDR1 MGHRA, CDR2 YSYEKL. Trimming stripped 1 base from V and 0 bases from J, with 13 bases between. This CDR3 contains 17 residues.

The J gene is TRBJ2-1, the V gene TRBV27, with 7 bases identical to TRBD1. V lost 5 bases to trimming and J lost 4 bases; unmatched junction nucleotides: 11. CDR3 length equals 16 residues. Germline V gives CDR1 MNHEY, CDR2 SMNVEV (reference sequence). The DNA of the CDR3 is TGTGCCAGCAGTAACCGGGACAGCCAGTGGTACAATGAGCAGTTCTTC. Encoded protein: CASSNRDSQWYNEQFF.

The sample holds many counts of this clonotype. The chain joins TRBV20-1 to TRBJ2-1, with TRBD1 matching 7 bases. Germline loops: CDR1 DFQATT, CDR2 SNEGSKA (reference sequence). CDR3 length equals 15 residues. V shed 3 bases and J 2 bases; nucleotides not matched to a gene: 7. The CDR3 DNA is TGCAGTGCTAGGGACCGGACAGGTCCCTACAATGAGCAGTTCTTC. Its protein is CSARDRTGPYNEQFF.

This clonotype was recorded at least ten times. The rearrangement uses TRBV9 and TRBJ2-3, with 11 nucleotides matching TRBD2. The germline V gene has CDR1 SGDLS and CDR2 YYNGEE. V shed 0 bases, J shed 4 bases, and the junction held 7 bases outside the gene matches. CDR3 length equals 17 residues. DNA of the CDR3: TGTGCCAGCAGCGTAGCGGGTAGCGGGGGGGCCGCAGATACGCAGTATTTT. It specifies CASSVAGSGGAADTQYF.

CDR3 sequence reads: CASSQTGSYNEQFF. As DNA, the CDR3 is TGTGCCAGCAGCCAGACAGGGTCCTACAATGAGCAGTTCTTC. The chain is built from TRBV7-8 and TRBJ2-1; 7 bases are a match to TRBD1. Trimming at V came to 5 bases and at J to 1 base, leaving 2 bases not matched to a gene. CDR1 SGHVS and CDR2 FQNEAQ come from the germline V gene. This CDR3 is built from 14 residues.

This clonotype came up a few times. The chain has TRBV4-1 and TRBJ2-7; no firm D call. V was cut by 3 bases and J by 5 bases, with 20 bases left in between. Germline V gives CDR1 MGHRA, CDR2 YSYEKL. The CDR3 is made up of 16 amino acids. CDR3 in amino acids: CASSQADGLSADEQYF. In DNA, the CDR3 is TGCGCCAGCAGCCAGGCGGACGGTTTGAGTGCGGACGAGCAGTACTTC.

This clonotype was observed a handful of times. The CDR3 DNA reads as TGCGCCAGCAGCTTGGGACAGGGGCAGAGACTAGCCAAAAACATTCAGTACTTC. Translated: CASSLGQGQRLAKNIQYF. The chain combines TRBV5-1 with TRBJ2-4; 8 nucleotides match TRBD1. CDR3 length: 18 amino acids. Per germline, CDR1 SGHRS and CDR2 YFSETQ. V lost 0 bases and J lost 0; bases outside the gene matches: 8.

The chain employs TRBV5-6 and TRBJ2-1; D ambiguous. Germline V gives CDR1 SGHDT, CDR2 YYEEEE. Trimming shortened V by 0 bases and J by 8 bases, and 12 bases separated the two germline ends. The CDR3 contains 14 residues. DNA for the CDR3: TGTGCCAGCAGCTTGGCCTTAGTATTAGATGAGCAGTTCTTC. Residues: CASSLALVLDEQFF. Together with reference TRBV5-6 and TRBJ2-1, the CDR3 gives the full variable domain: DAGVTQSPTHLIKTRGQQVTLRCSPKSGHDTVSWYQQALGQGPQFIFQYYEEEERQRGNFPDRFSGHQFPNYSSELNVNALLLGDSALYLCASSLALVLDEQFFGPGTRLTVL.

This clonotype was seen at least ten times. The chain uses TRBV6-2 or TRBV6-3 and TRBJ2-1; the match to TRBD2 covers 10 bases. The germline V gene encodes CDR1 MNHEY and CDR2 SVGEGT. The J segment lost 4 bases and the V segment lost 5 bases, leaving 5 bases of the junction unmatched. The CDR3 loop spans 15 amino acids. CDR3: CASSPLAGEYNEQFF. The CDR3 nucleotides are TGTGCCAGCAGTCCTCTAGCGGGGGAGTACAATGAGCAGTTCTTC.

The rearrangement joins TRBV14 to TRBJ2-1; TRBD2 matches 8 bases. The germline CDR1 and CDR2 sequences are SGHDN and FVKESK. Germline trimming cut 3 bases from V and 4 bases from J; bases unmatched to any gene: 5. The CDR3 runs to 15 residues. CDR3 coding DNA: TGTGCCAGCAGCCACCTAGCGGGCACTTACAATGAGCAGTTCTTC. Translated: CASSHLAGTYNEQFF. Drawing the rest from reference TRBV14 and TRBJ2-1, the complete variable domain is EAGVTQFPSHSVIEKGQTVTLRCDPISGHDNLYWYRRVMGKEIKFLLHFVKESKQDESGMPNNRFLAERTGGTYSTLKVQPAELEDSGVYFCASSHLAGTYNEQFFGPGTRLTVL.

The rearrangement links TRBV2 to TRBJ2-2; either TRBD1 or TRBD2 may supply D (5 bases each). The CDR3 is 13 residues long. CDR1 and CDR2 (germline): SNHLY, FYNNEI. Trimming left V 8 bases short and J 3 bases short, with 10 bases between. CDR3 in amino acids: CASLGTDTGELFF. Here the CDR3 DNA reads TGTGCCAGCCTCGGGACGGACACCGGGGAGCTGTTTTTT.